These 31 T cell receptor beta chains came from one sample sequenced in a study of identical twins. TCRdb used MiXCR to reprocess the 5' RACE reads, holding one entry per CDR3 protein. Here the sample spans a few hundred thousand distinct CDR3 sequences, roughly 9% being singletons. Input material: naive T cells sorted from blood. Receptors were obtained from a woman aged 45-65 years in good health.

V gene TRBV7-9 combines with J gene TRBJ2-7; tentative D call: TRBD1 (6 bases). Per germline, CDR1 SEHNR and CDR2 FQNEAQ (reference sequence). V lost 2 bases and J lost 3, with 11 bases in between. There are 14 residues in the CDR3. CDR3 sequence: CASSLQGSDYEQYF. In nucleotides, the CDR3 is TGTGCCAGCAGCTTACAGGGGTCCGACTACGAGCAGTACTTC.

The table lists this clonotype with a few counts. V usage is TRBV27 and J usage is TRBJ2-1; D is perhaps TRBD1 (6 bases). The germline V and J ends were trimmed by 2 bases and 6 bases, with 14 bases remaining between them. This CDR3 spans 15 amino acids. The germline V gene has CDR1 MNHEY and CDR2 SMNVEV (reference sequence). CDR3 region: CASSLASGAGNEQFF. The DNA for the CDR3 is TGTGCCAGCAGTTTAGCCTCAGGGGCTGGCAATGAGCAGTTCTTC.

This clonotype was counted at least ten times. J is TRBJ2-1 and V is TRBV12-3 or TRBV12-4; no firm D call. V shed 1 base and J shed 9 bases, with 4 bases lying between them. This CDR3 has 11 amino acids. CDR3 sequence: CASSLVGEQFF. The CDR3 DNA sequence: TGTGCCAGCAGTTTAGTTGGTGAGCAGTTCTTC.

In this sample, this clonotype turned up many times. The chain has TRBV20-1 and TRBJ2-3; the match to TRBD1 covers 10 bases. Germline V gives CDR1 DFQATT, CDR2 SNEGSKA (reference sequence). This CDR3 has 14 amino acids. The trim removed 0 bases at V and 10 bases at J, leaving 7 bases unmatched. The CDR3 region is CSARDRVGQGPQYF. CDR3 nucleotide sequence: TGCAGTGCTAGAGATCGGGTGGGACAGGGGCCGCAGTATTTT.

In its sample, this clonotype was seen many times. The chain recombines TRBV29-1 with TRBJ2-4; D not resolved. CDR1 SQVTM and CDR2 ANQGSEA come from the germline V gene. Trimming shortened V by 3 bases and J by 7 bases, and 7 bases separated the two germline ends. The length of the CDR3 is 11 residues. The CDR3 spells CSVDSGNIQYF. CDR3 coding DNA: TGCAGCGTTGATTCTGGGAACATTCAGTACTTC.

A few counts support this clonotype. V and J are TRBV11-2 and TRBJ2-3, with D perhaps given as TRBD1 or TRBD2 (9 bases each). Germline V gives CDR1 SGHAT, CDR2 FQNNGV. The germline V and J ends were trimmed by 3 bases and 8 bases, with 18 bases remaining between them. CDR3 size: 15 residues. CDR3 amino acids: CASSLNSGGQGTQYF. The CDR3 DNA reads as TGTGCCAGCAGCTTGAATAGCGGGGGACAGGGTACGCAGTATTTT.

This clonotype was detected only a few times. V usage is TRBV5-1 and J usage is TRBJ1-4; D unresolved. The V and J ends lost 2 bases and 0 bases respectively, with 5 bases between them. Germline lookup yields CDR1 SGHRS and CDR2 YFSETQ. There are 14 residues in the CDR3. CDR3 sequence: CASSFQTTNEKLFF. Written as DNA, the CDR3 is TGCGCCAGCAGCTTCCAGACAACTAATGAAAAACTGTTTTTT.

This clonotype was found a few times. The chain combines TRBV12-5 with TRBJ2-3; possibly TRBD1 for D (6 bases). The ends were cut back, 0 bases at V and 4 bases at J, with 11 bases in the middle. This CDR3 contains 15 residues. Germline V lookup: CDR1 LGHNT, CDR2 FRNRAP. As DNA, the CDR3 is TGTGCTAGTGGTTTGGTGGGGGCCGGGGCAGATACGCAGTATTTT. This codes for CASGLVGAGADTQYF.

This clonotype was detected a few times. This chain joins TRBV12-3 or TRBV12-4 and TRBJ2-4; 8 nucleotides align to TRBD2. The CDR3 has 15 amino acids. V lost 2 bases and J lost 6; bases outside the gene matches: 6. The CDR3 bases are TGTGCCAGCAGTTTAAGTAGCGGGACAACAAACATTCAGTACTTC. It encodes CASSLSSGTTNIQYF.

This clonotype turned up a few times. The rearrangement links TRBV5-1 to TRBJ2-5; D remains ambiguous. There are 13 residues in the CDR3. Trimming took off 3 bases at V and 4 bases at J, with 10 bases between the two ends. The germline CDR1 and CDR2 sequences are SGHRS and YFSETQ. The chain's CDR3 is CASSSSTVETQYF. DNA of the CDR3: TGCGCCAGCAGCTCCTCTACGGTAGAGACCCAGTACTTC.

V gene TRBV6-6 combines with J gene TRBJ1-5; 8 positions agree with TRBD1. The CDR3 covers 18 residues. In germline, CDR1 is MNHNY, CDR2 SVGAGI (reference sequence). V trimming: 0 bases; J trimming: 0 bases; junction bases outside the gene matches: 7. CDR3 loop: CASSYSSRGLNSNQPQHF. The CDR3 DNA reads TGTGCCAGCAGTTACTCGTCCAGGGGGCTTAATAGCAATCAGCCCCAGCATTTT.

This chain joins TRBV12-3 or TRBV12-4 and TRBJ2-2, with no clear D. The CDR3 is made up of 14 amino acids. V was shortened by 2 bases and J by 2 bases, with 6 bases between the two germline ends. The CDR3 DNA reads as TGTGCCAGCAGTTTATTAGTCAACACCGGGGAGCTGTTTTTT. Amino acids: CASSLLVNTGELFF.

This clonotype was observed a few times. The J gene is TRBJ2-7, the V gene TRBV27; D perhaps matches TRBD2 (5 bases). V shed 1 base and J shed 6 bases, with 13 bases lying between them. Germline V gene sequence: CDR1 MNHEY, CDR2 SMNVEV (reference sequence). The CDR3 loop spans 14 amino acids. The DNA of the CDR3 is TGTGCCAGCAGTTTATTATTTAGGGCGGGCGAGCAGTACTTC. This sequence encodes CASSLLFRAGEQYF.

V is TRBV20-1 and J is TRBJ2-3; 12 nucleotides agree with TRBD2. Trimming cost V 5 bases and J 5 bases; bases outside gene matches: 11. Germline CDR1 DFQATT, CDR2 SNEGSKA (reference sequence). CDR3 length equals 16 residues. CDR3 protein: CSAPTSGRSYLDTQYF. The CDR3, as DNA: TGCAGTGCTCCGACTAGCGGGAGAAGCTACTTAGATACGCAGTATTTT.

There are a few counts of this clonotype. V usage is TRBV7-9 and J usage is TRBJ2-1; 8 bases are shared with TRBD1. The CDR3 consists of 15 residues. From germline, CDR1 is SEHNR and CDR2 FQNEAQ (reference sequence). Trimming at V came to 3 bases and at J to 7 bases, leaving 8 bases not matched to a gene. The CDR3 coding sequence is TGTGCCAGCAGCTTTCTTCAGGGGGCTTTGAATGAGCAGTTCTTC. This translates into CASSFLQGALNEQFF.

The chain carries TRBV20-1 and TRBJ2-3; 9 bases agree with TRBD2. The CDR3 sequence is 23 residues long. CDR1 and CDR2 (germline): DFQATT, SNEGSKA (reference sequence). V was clipped by 0 bases and J by 5 bases; unmatched bases: 30. The DNA for the CDR3 is TGCAGTGCTAGAGATCGGCCCCACGGGGAGGCGGGAGGGCCCACAGCATATCGAGATACGCAGTATTTT. Translating gives CSARDRPHGEAGGPTAYRDTQYF.

This sequence joins TRBV24-1 and TRBJ2-5; D unresolved. Germline loops: CDR1 KGHDR, CDR2 SFDVKD. V lost 2 bases and J 4 bases, leaving 7 bases between the germline ends. This CDR3 region has 13 residues. CDR3 residues: CATSDSDGETQYF. The CDR3 region has the DNA TGTGCCACCAGTGATTCGGACGGAGAGACCCAGTACTTC.

This clonotype was recorded a few times. The chain carries TRBV14 and TRBJ2-3; D is unresolved. Trimming stripped 1 base from V and 4 bases from J, with 6 bases between. CDR3 length: 13 amino acids. Germline lookup yields CDR1 SGHDN and CDR2 FVKESK. CDR3 in amino acids: CASSQGSSDTQYF. The CDR3 region has the DNA TGTGCCAGCAGCCAAGGGTCCTCAGATACGCAGTATTTT.

This chain joins TRBV2 and TRBJ2-1; TRBD2 matches at 13 bases. The CDR3 extends over 15 amino acids. Germline V gene lookup returns CDR1 SNHLY and CDR2 FYNNEI. The V segment lost 7 bases and the J segment 6 bases; nucleotides outside the gene matches: 6. CDR3 sequence (DNA): TGTGCCAGCAAACTAGCGGGAGGGCCGGGCAATGAGCAGTTCTTC. Encoded protein: CASKLAGGPGNEQFF.

A remark on this clonotype: A single base separates this from a much larger clone, so it may be a read error. The chain recombines TRBV5-6 with TRBJ1-1; maybe TRBD1 (6 bases). CDR1 is SGHDT and CDR2 is YYEEEE in the germline V gene. CDR3 size: 17 residues. The CDR3 loop reads CASSLRGAWEMNPEAFF. In nucleotides, the CDR3 is TGTGCCAGCAGCTTGCGGGGGGCCTGGGAGATGAACCCTGAAGCTTTCTTT.

This clonotype was observed a few times. The chain joins TRBV12-3 or TRBV12-4 to TRBJ1-6; D perhaps matches TRBD1 (5 bases). The length of the CDR3 is 15 residues. V dropped 1 base and J dropped 7 bases, with 11 bases sitting between them. The CDR3 bases are TGTGCCAGCAGTTTAGTAGGGTCAGGGAATTCACCCCTCCACTTT. It codes for CASSLVGSGNSPLHF.

The V gene is TRBV12-3 or TRBV12-4, the J gene TRBJ2-2; D possibly corresponds to TRBD1 (6 bases). This CDR3 is built from 16 residues. V was trimmed by 3 bases and J by 6 bases, leaving 17 bases between them. This chain's CDR3 is CASSFFRGINAGELFF. The CDR3 DNA sequence: TGTGCCAGCAGTTTCTTTAGGGGGATTAACGCCGGGGAGCTGTTTTTT.

This clonotype was observed at least ten times. The chain employs TRBV10-3 and TRBJ2-2; a weak D match, TRBD1 (6 bases). From germline, CDR1 is ENHRY and CDR2 SYGVKD. V was cut by 8 bases and J by 3 bases, with 7 bases left in between. The CDR3 covers 12 residues. The CDR3 is CAIYRDTGELFF. The CDR3, as DNA: TGTGCCATCTACAGGGACACCGGGGAGCTGTTTTTT.

The chain joins TRBV7-9 to TRBJ2-1, with D perhaps TRBD1 (5 bases). Trimming took off 2 bases at V and 2 bases at J, with 16 bases between the two ends. The CDR3 runs 17 residues. Germline V gives CDR1 SEHNR, CDR2 FQNEAQ (reference sequence). CDR3 nucleotides: TGTGCCAGCAGCTTACCTTTTAGACAGCGCCCCTACAATGAGCAGTTCTTC. This translates into CASSLPFRQRPYNEQFF. Together with reference TRBV7-9 and TRBJ2-1, the CDR3 gives the full variable domain: DTGVSQNPRHKITKRGQNVTFRCDPISEHNRLYWYRQTLGQGPEFLTYFQNEAQLEKSRLLSDRFSAERPKGSFSTLEIQRTEQGDSAMYLCASSLPFRQRPYNEQFFGPGTRLTVL.

This clonotype came up many times. This rearrangement joins TRBV4-1 to TRBJ1-4; 8 bases align to TRBD1. The CDR3 is 14 amino acids. V trimming: 1 base; J trimming: 7 bases; junction bases outside the gene matches: 2. Germline V gene sequence: CDR1 MGHRA, CDR2 YSYEKL. The CDR3 DNA sequence: TGCGCCAGCAGCCAAGGCAGGGGGCGTGAAAAACTGTTTTTT. As protein: CASSQGRGREKLFF.

This clonotype showed up just a few times. The chain has TRBV4-1 and TRBJ2-1; TRBD2 matches at 7 bases. Trimming removed 0 bases from V and 4 bases from J; junction bases left unmatched: 9. The CDR3 length is 17 residues. Germline CDR1 is MGHRA and CDR2 is YSYEKL. The CDR3 DNA reads as TGCGCCAGCAGCCAAGATGGTCGGGGGGTCGGGTACAATGAGCAGTTCTTC. Translating gives CASSQDGRGVGYNEQFF.

CDR3 in DNA: TGTGCCAGCAGTCCCGACGTAGGACAGGCGGCTGGGGCCAACGTCCTGACTTTC. This sequence encodes CASSPDVGQAAGANVLTF. This sequence joins TRBV5-6 and TRBJ2-6, with 7 positions matching TRBD1. Losses at the gene ends were 5 bases for V and 2 bases for J; bases not matched to a gene: 13. CDR1 is SGHDT and CDR2 is YYEEEE in the germline V gene. The CDR3 contains 18 residues.

V gene TRBV18 combines with J gene TRBJ1-3, with 7 positions matching TRBD1. Trimming removed 1 base from V and 0 bases from J; junction bases left unmatched: 3. The germline gives CDR1 KGHSH, CDR2 LQKENI. This CDR3 is built from 16 residues. The CDR3 loop reads CASSPLRDSSGNTIYF. The CDR3 DNA reads TGTGCCAGCTCACCACTGCGGGACAGCTCTGGAAACACCATATATTTT.

This clonotype was recorded a few times. The chain is built from TRBV5-1 and TRBJ2-1, with D possibly being TRBD1 or TRBD2 (5 bases each). Germline CDR1 is SGHRS and CDR2 is YFSETQ. The CDR3 consists of 16 residues. The V gene lost 2 bases and the J gene lost 0 bases, with 12 bases spanning the gap. The CDR3 DNA sequence: TGCGCCAGCAGCTTTGGATGGGGGAGCTCCTACAATGAGCAGTTCTTC. It encodes CASSFGWGSSYNEQFF. Full variable domain (outside the CDR3, taken from reference TRBV5-1 and TRBJ2-1): KAGVTQTPRYLIKTRGQQVTLSCSPISGHRSVSWYQQTPGQGLQFLFEYFSETQRNKGNFPGRFSGRQFSNSRSEMNVSTLELGDSALYLCASSFGWGSSYNEQFFGPGTRLTVL.

This clonotype was recorded many times. This chain connects TRBV12-3 or TRBV12-4 to TRBJ2-1; D is possibly TRBD1 or TRBD2 (5 bases each). The CDR3 is made up of 14 amino acids. Trimming pared 6 bases from V and 10 bases from J, leaving 19 bases between. CDR3 loop: CASSLNRGAGEQFF. The CDR3, as DNA: TGTGCCAGCAGCCTGAATCGGGGAGCAGGGGAGCAGTTCTTC.

This clonotype was found a few times. V and J are TRBV9 and TRBJ2-1; D remains unclear. Germline V gene data show CDR1 as SGDLS and CDR2 as YYNGEE. Trimming cost V 3 bases and J 3 bases, with 10 bases left between them. There are 14 residues in the CDR3. The CDR3 here is CASSGEDGYNEQFF. In nucleotides, the CDR3 is TGTGCCAGCAGCGGTGAGGACGGCTACAATGAGCAGTTCTTC.